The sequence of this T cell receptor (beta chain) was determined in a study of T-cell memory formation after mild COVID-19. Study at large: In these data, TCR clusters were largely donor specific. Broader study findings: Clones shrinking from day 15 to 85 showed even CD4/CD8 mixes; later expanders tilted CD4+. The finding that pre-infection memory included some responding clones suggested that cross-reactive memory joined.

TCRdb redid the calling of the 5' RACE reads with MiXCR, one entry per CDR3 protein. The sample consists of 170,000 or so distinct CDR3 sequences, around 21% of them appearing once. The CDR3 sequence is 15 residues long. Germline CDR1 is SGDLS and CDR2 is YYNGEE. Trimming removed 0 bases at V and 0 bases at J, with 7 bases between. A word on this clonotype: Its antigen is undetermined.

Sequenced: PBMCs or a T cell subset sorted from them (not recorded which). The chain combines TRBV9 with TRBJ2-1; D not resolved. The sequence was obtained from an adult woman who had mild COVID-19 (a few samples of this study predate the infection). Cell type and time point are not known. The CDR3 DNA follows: TGTGCCAGCAGCGTAGGAACCACCTCCTACAATGAGCAGTTCTTC. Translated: CASSVGTTSYNEQFF.